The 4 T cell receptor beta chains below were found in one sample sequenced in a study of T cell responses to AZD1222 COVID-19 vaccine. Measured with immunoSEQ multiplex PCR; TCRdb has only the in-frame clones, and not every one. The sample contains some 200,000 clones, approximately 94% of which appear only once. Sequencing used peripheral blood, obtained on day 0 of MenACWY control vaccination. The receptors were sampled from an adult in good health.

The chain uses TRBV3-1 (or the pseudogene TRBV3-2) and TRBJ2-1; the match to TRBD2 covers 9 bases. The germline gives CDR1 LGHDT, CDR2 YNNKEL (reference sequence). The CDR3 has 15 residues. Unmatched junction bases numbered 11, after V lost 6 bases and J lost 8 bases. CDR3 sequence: CASRYGTSRLDEQFF. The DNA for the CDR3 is TGTGCCAGCAGGTACGGGACTAGCCGTCTCGATGAGCAGTTCTTC.

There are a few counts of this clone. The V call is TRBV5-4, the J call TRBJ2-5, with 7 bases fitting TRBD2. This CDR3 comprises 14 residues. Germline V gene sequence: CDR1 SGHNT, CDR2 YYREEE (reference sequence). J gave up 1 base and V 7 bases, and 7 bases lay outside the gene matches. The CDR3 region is CASGRRGVQETQYF. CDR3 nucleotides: TGTGCCAGCGGCCGTCGGGGGGTCCAAGAGACCCAGTACTTC. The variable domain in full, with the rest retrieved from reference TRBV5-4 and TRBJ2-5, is ETGVTQSPTHLIKTRGQQVTLRCSSQSGHNTVSWYQQALGQGPQFIFQYYREEENGRGNFPPRFSGLQFPNYSSELNVNALELDDSALYLCASGRRGVQETQYFGPGTRLLVL.

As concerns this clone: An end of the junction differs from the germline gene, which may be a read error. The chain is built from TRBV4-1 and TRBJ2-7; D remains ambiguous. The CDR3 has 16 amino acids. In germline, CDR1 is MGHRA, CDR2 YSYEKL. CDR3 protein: CASSQDRRVDVYQQYF. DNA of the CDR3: TGCGCCAGCAGCCAAGACCGACGGGTCGACGTCTACCAGCAGTACTTC.

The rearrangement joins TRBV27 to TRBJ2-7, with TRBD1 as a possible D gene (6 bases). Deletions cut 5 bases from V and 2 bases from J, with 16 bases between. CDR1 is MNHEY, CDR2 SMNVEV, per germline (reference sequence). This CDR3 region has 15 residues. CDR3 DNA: TGTGCCAGCAGTCCGGGACATCTCAAACCCTACGAGCAGTACTTC. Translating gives CASSPGHLKPYEQYF.